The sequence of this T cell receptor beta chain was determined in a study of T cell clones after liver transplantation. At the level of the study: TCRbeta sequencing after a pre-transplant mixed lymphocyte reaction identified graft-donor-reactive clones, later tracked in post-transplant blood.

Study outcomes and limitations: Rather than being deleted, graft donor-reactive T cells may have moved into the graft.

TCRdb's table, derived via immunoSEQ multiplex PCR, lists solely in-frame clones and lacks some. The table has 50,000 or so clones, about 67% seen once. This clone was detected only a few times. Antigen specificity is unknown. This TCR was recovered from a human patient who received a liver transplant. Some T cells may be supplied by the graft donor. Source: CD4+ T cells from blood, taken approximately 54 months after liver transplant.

CDR3 sequence (DNA): TGCAGCGTTGAAGACGGGAAAAACATTCAGTACTTC. It codes for CSVEDGKNIQYF. The chain uses TRBV29-1 and TRBJ2-4; D remains ambiguous. With 0 bases removed from V and 4 bases from J, the gap between germline ends came to 4 bases. CDR1 and CDR2 (germline): SQVTM, ANQGSEA. This CDR3 is 12 amino acids long.